The 20 T cell receptor beta chains presented below share a single source sample, sequenced in a study of blood T cell repertoires in COVID-19. Sequencing used immunoSEQ multiplex PCR; TCRdb keeps in-frame clones, though not all of them. The table shows fewer than 350,000 clones, with roughly 85% occurring only once. The sequencing sample was made of PBMCs or T cells enriched from blood (not recorded which). These receptors all stem from a woman aged 45-65 years who had recovered from COVID-19.

This chain links TRBV7-2 with TRBJ2-1; a weak D match, TRBD2 (5 bases). The CDR3 totals 13 residues. Germline V gives CDR1 SGHTA, CDR2 FQGNSA. The V and J ends lost 2 bases and 9 bases respectively, with 11 bases between them. CDR3 in amino acids: CASSLRPRAEQFF. CDR3 coding DNA: TGTGCCAGCAGCTTAAGGCCGCGGGCTGAGCAGTTCTTC.

The chain recombines TRBV5-1 with TRBJ1-3; 7 bases match TRBD1. Trimming took 4 bases from V and 4 from J; bases not matched to a gene: 8. The CDR3 extends over 15 amino acids. Germline CDR1 and CDR2: SGHRS and YFSETQ. CDR3 DNA: TGCGCCAGCAGCCAAACAGGGGATTCCGGAAACACCATATATTTT. Residues: CASSQTGDSGNTIYF.

A single count supports this clone. J is TRBJ1-5 and V is TRBV30; D not resolved. CDR3 length: 15 amino acids. From germline, CDR1 is GTSNPN and CDR2 SVGIG (reference sequence). V lost 1 base, J lost 0 bases, and 10 bases lay in between. CDR3 nucleotides: TGTGCCTGGAGTGCCGGGTATTATAGCAATCAGCCCCAGCATTTT. This encodes CAWSAGYYSNQPQHF. Looking up the rest from reference TRBV30 and TRBJ1-5 gives the full variable domain: SQTIHQWPATLVQPVGSPLSLECTVEGTSNPNLYWYRQAAGRGLQLLFYSVGIGQISSEVPQNLSASRPQDRQFILSSKKLLLSDSGFYLCAWSAGYYSNQPQHFGDGTRLSIL.

The rearrangement uses TRBV11-2 and TRBJ1-1; 7 bases fit TRBD1. V trimming: 5 bases; J trimming: 3 bases; junction bases outside the gene matches: 6. Germline-derived CDR1 and CDR2 are SGHAT and FQNNGV. The CDR3 has 14 residues. This CDR3 is CASSVYRGDTEAFF. The CDR3 bases are TGTGCCAGCAGCGTATACAGGGGAGACACTGAAGCTTTCTTT.

The chain links TRBV12-3 or TRBV12-4 to TRBJ2-5, with a weak D call TRBD2 (6 bases). The CDR3 consists of 13 residues. Trimming removed 4 bases at V and 5 bases at J, with 11 bases between. Written as DNA, the CDR3 is TGTGCCAGCAGTTCCTTAGGGAGGGAGACCCAGTACTTC. This encodes CASSSLGRETQYF.

The J gene is TRBJ2-7, the V gene TRBV5-4, with 8 bases fitting TRBD1. This CDR3 contains 14 residues. CDR1 is SGHNT, CDR2 YYREEE, per germline (reference sequence). Trimming cost V 7 bases and J 3 bases; bases outside gene matches: 9. The CDR3, as DNA: TGTGCCAGCTCCCAGGGACAGGACTTCTACGAGCAGTACTTC. This translates into CASSQGQDFYEQYF.

V is TRBV7-2 and J is TRBJ1-1; D might be TRBD1 (5 bases). V shed 4 bases and J shed 5 bases, with 14 bases lying between them. There are 14 residues in the CDR3. The germline V gene encodes CDR1 SGHTA and CDR2 FQGNSA. The CDR3 DNA follows: TGTGCCAGCAGCTCCCACACCCAGGGAACTGAAGCTTTCTTT. Translation gives CASSSHTQGTEAFF.

The gene calls are TRBV2 and TRBJ2-7; 11 bases line up with TRBD2. This CDR3 comprises 16 residues. CDR1 is SNHLY, CDR2 FYNNEI, per germline. Unmatched junction bases numbered 7, after V lost 0 bases and J lost 6 bases. The DNA of the CDR3 is TGTGCCAGCAGTGAAGCGCGACTAGCGGGGAGCAGCGAGCAGTACTTC. Its translation is CASSEARLAGSSEQYF.

The chain employs TRBV5-1 and TRBJ2-7, with D possibly being TRBD1 (5 bases). The CDR3 is made up of 15 amino acids. Trimming removed 2 bases at V and 0 bases at J, with 12 bases between. Germline lookup yields CDR1 SGHRS and CDR2 YFSETQ. CDR3 in DNA: TGCGCCAGCAGCTTTACAACAGGATTCTCCTACGAGCAGTACTTC. As protein: CASSFTTGFSYEQYF.

This clone has a single count. This chain links TRBV6-5 with TRBJ2-3, with 9 nucleotides matching TRBD1. The germline V gene encodes CDR1 MNHEY and CDR2 SVGAGI. Losses at the gene ends were 6 bases for V and 5 bases for J; bases not matched to a gene: 0. This CDR3 is 12 amino acids long. The CDR3 spells CASRTGGDTQYF. The CDR3 coding sequence is TGTGCCAGCAGGACAGGGGGAGATACGCAGTATTTT.

This clone was detected only once. This chain links TRBV15 with TRBJ1-4; D is perhaps TRBD1 (5 bases). The CDR3 consists of 16 residues. The germline CDR1 and CDR2 sequences are LNHNV and YYDKDF (reference sequence). The germline V and J ends were trimmed by 1 base and 2 bases, with 11 bases remaining between them. The CDR3, as DNA: TGTGCCACCAGCAGAGCCTCGGGGGGGACTAATGAAAAACTGTTTTTT. As protein: CATSRASGGTNEKLFF.

The rearrangement joins TRBV9 to TRBJ2-7, with D hard to call. From germline, CDR1 is SGDLS and CDR2 YYNGEE. Trimming removed 0 bases at V and 6 bases at J, with 10 bases between. The CDR3 covers 13 residues. In nucleotides, the CDR3 is TGTGCCAGCAGCGTAGCCCCGAGAGCCGAGCAGTACTTC. Amino acid sequence: CASSVAPRAEQYF.

The CDR3 reads CASSRGTARWGSQAYEQYF. Written as DNA, the CDR3 is TGTGCCAGCTCACGCGGGACGGCAAGATGGGGGAGCCAAGCCTACGAGCAGTACTTC. The chain joins TRBV18 to TRBJ2-7, with a tentative D call TRBD2 (6 bases). CDR1 and CDR2 (germline): KGHSH, LQKENI. There are 19 residues in the CDR3. The germline V and J ends were trimmed by 4 bases and 2 bases, with 27 bases remaining between them.

The chain has TRBV3-1 (or the pseudogene TRBV3-2) and TRBJ2-7, with 10 nucleotides matching TRBD1. Germline values: CDR1 LGHDT, CDR2 YNNKEL (reference sequence). J was trimmed by 0 bases and V by 1 base; bases with no gene match: 0. The CDR3 runs to 15 residues. The chain's CDR3 is CASSQGTGGSYEQYF. In nucleotides, the CDR3 is TGTGCCAGCAGCCAAGGGACAGGGGGCTCCTACGAGCAGTACTTC.

This clone was counted only a few times. The chain combines TRBV19 with TRBJ1-3; 7 positions match TRBD1. The V and J ends lost 8 bases and 0 bases, in that order; junction bases with no gene match: 7. CDR1 and CDR2 from the germline V gene are LNHDA and SQIVND (reference sequence). The CDR3 extends over 15 amino acids. CDR3 loop: CASVGQQNSGNTIYF. The CDR3 region has the DNA TGTGCCAGTGTGGGACAGCAAAACTCTGGAAACACCATATATTTT.

This clone was seen a few times. V usage is TRBV7-2 and J usage is TRBJ1-3, with D perhaps TRBD1 (5 bases). CDR1 SGHTA and CDR2 FQGNSA come from the germline V gene. The length of the CDR3 is 15 residues. The germline V and J ends were trimmed by 1 base and 4 bases, with 11 bases remaining between them. CDR3 sequence (DNA): TGTGCCAGCAGCTTAGATAGGGGAACGGGAAACACCATATATTTT. It yields the protein CASSLDRGTGNTIYF.

The V call is TRBV24-1, the J call TRBJ2-1; 8 positions agree with TRBD2. The CDR3 has 15 residues. With V trimmed by 4 bases and J by 9 bases, 10 bases remained unmatched. Germline CDR1 is KGHDR and CDR2 is SFDVKD. CDR3 residues: CATSDPGGPGGEQFF. CDR3 in DNA: TGTGCCACCAGTGACCCGGGAGGGCCGGGGGGTGAGCAGTTCTTC.

V and J are TRBV11-2 and TRBJ1-3; D is ambiguous. The CDR3 sequence is 13 residues long. V was trimmed by 3 bases and J by 0 bases, leaving 3 bases between them. Looked up from germline, CDR1 is SGHAT and CDR2 is FQNNGV. As DNA, the CDR3 is TGTGCCAGCAGCTTGTACTCTGGAAACACCATATATTTT. Translating it yields CASSLYSGNTIYF.

This chain links TRBV5-6 with TRBJ1-2, with TRBD1 identical over 10 bases. CDR3 size: 13 residues. Germline loops: CDR1 SGHDT, CDR2 YYEEEE. J was trimmed by 8 bases and V by 6 bases; bases with no gene match: 7. CDR3 sequence reads: CASTEGQGEGYTF. DNA for the CDR3: TGTGCCAGCACCGAAGGACAGGGGGAAGGCTACACCTTC.

This CDR3 reads CASSESLAVGTNEKLFF. CDR3 DNA: TGTGCCAGCAGTGAATCCCTAGCGGTTGGAACTAATGAAAAACTGTTTTTT. This chain joins TRBV25-1 and TRBJ1-4; D gene ambiguous. The CDR3 totals 17 residues. Deletions cut 1 base from V and 1 base from J, with 13 bases between. In germline, CDR1 is MGHDK, CDR2 SYGVNS.